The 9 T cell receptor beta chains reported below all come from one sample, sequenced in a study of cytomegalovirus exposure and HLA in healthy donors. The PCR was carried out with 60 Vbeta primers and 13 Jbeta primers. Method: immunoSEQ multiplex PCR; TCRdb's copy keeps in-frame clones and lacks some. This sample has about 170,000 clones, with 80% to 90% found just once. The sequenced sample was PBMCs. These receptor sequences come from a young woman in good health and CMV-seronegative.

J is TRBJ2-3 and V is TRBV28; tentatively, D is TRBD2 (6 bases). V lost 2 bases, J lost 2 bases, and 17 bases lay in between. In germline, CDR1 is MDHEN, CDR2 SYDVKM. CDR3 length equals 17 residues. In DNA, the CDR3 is TGTGCCAGCAGTTTAGTCGTGGTAGCGGCCCACACAGATACGCAGTATTTT. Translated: CASSLVVVAAHTDTQYF.

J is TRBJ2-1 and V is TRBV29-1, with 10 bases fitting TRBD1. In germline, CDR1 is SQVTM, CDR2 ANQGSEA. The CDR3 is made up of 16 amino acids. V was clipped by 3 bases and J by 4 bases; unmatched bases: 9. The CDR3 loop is CSVDGSRDRGYNEQFF. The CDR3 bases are TGCAGCGTTGATGGGTCCCGGGACAGGGGATACAATGAGCAGTTCTTC.

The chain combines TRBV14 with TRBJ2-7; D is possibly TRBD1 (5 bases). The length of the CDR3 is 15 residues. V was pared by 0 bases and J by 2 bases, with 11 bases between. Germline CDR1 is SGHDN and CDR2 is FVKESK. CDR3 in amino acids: CASSQDRSRAYEQYF. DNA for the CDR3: TGTGCCAGCAGCCAAGATCGTTCCAGGGCCTACGAGCAGTACTTC.

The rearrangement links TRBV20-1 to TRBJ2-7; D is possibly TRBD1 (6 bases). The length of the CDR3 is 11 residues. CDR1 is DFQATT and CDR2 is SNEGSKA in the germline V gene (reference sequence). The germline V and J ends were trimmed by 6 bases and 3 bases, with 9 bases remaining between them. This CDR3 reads CSAPDSYEQYF. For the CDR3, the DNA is TGCAGTGCCCCGGACAGCTACGAGCAGTACTTC.

CDR3 DNA: TGTGCCTGGAGAAAGACTAGCGGCCCCCTTAATGAGCAGTTCTTC. As protein: CAWRKTSGPLNEQFF. The chain has TRBV30 and TRBJ2-1; 9 bases match TRBD2. V was clipped by 3 bases and J by 7 bases; unmatched bases: 10. This CDR3 contains 15 residues. Germline lookup yields CDR1 GTSNPN and CDR2 SVGIG (reference sequence). The full variable domain, in which reference TRBV30 and TRBJ2-1 provide the parts outside the CDR3, is SQTIHQWPATLVQPVGSPLSLECTVEGTSNPNLYWYRQAAGRGLQLLFYSVGIGQISSEVPQNLSASRPQDRQFILSSKKLLLSDSGFYLCAWRKTSGPLNEQFFGPGTRLTVL.

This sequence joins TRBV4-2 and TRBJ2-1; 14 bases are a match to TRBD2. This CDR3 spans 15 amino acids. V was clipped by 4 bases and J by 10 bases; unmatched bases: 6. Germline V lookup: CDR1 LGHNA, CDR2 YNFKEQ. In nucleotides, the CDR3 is TGTGCCAGCAGCCCGGGACTAGCGGGAGCCCCCGAGCAGTTCTTC. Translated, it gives CASSPGLAGAPEQFF.

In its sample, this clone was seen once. The CDR3 region has the DNA TGTGCCAGCAGTGATCTGTCTTGGGGACTAGGCAACACCGGGGAGCTGTTTTTT. It specifies CASSDLSWGLGNTGELFF. The chain is built from TRBV6-1 and TRBJ2-2, with 8 bases lining up with TRBD2. The junction had 11 bases not matched to a gene; V was cut back by 3 bases and J by 2 bases. The germline gives CDR1 MNHNS, CDR2 SASEGT. The CDR3 has 18 residues.

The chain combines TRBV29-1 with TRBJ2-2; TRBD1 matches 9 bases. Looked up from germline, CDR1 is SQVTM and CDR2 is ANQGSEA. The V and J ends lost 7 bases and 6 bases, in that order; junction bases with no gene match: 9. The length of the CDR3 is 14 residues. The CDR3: CSGGDRGSAGELFF. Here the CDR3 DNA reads TGCAGCGGGGGAGACAGGGGGAGCGCCGGGGAGCTGTTTTTT.

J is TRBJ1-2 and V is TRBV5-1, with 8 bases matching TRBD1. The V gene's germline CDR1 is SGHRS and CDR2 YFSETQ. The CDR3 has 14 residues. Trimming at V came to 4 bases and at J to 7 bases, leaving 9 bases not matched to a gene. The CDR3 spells CASSVGDRSVGYTF. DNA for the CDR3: TGCGCCAGCAGCGTGGGGGACAGGTCCGTTGGCTACACCTTC.